These 4 T cell receptor beta chains originate from one sample sequenced in a study of blood T cell repertoires in COVID-19. Here immunoSEQ multiplex PCR was the method, and the copy in TCRdb shows in-frame clones only, minus some. This table has a few hundred thousand clones, roughly 85% appearing once. Input material: peripheral blood. The receptors derive from a woman aged 18-35 years with acute or convalescent COVID-19.

The J gene is TRBJ2-7, the V gene TRBV5-6, with 7 bases lining up with TRBD1. After removal of 2 bases from V and 2 bases from J, the junction contained 7 bases not matched to a gene. This CDR3 comprises 15 residues. Germline V lookup: CDR1 SGHDT, CDR2 YYEEEE. CDR3 coding DNA: TGTGCCAGCAGCTTAAATCCCGGGACAGCCTACGAGCAGTACTTC. This sequence encodes CASSLNPGTAYEQYF.

The gene calls are TRBV5-8 and TRBJ1-1; D is unclear. V was pared by 5 bases and J by 8 bases, with 16 bases between. CDR3 length: 13 residues. CDR1 and CDR2 from the germline V gene are SGHTS and YDEGEE. The CDR3 region is CASSPFRGLEAFF. CDR3 in DNA: TGTGCCAGCAGTCCCTTTCGGGGTCTCGAAGCTTTCTTT.

This clone was recorded once. Other DNA sequences in this specimen translate into the identical CDR3. This chain joins TRBV3-1 (or the pseudogene TRBV3-2) and TRBJ2-7; D perhaps matches TRBD1 (5 bases). CDR3 length: 13 amino acids. The ends were cut back, 4 bases at V and 2 bases at J, with 9 bases in the middle. From germline, CDR1 is LGHDT and CDR2 YNNKEL (reference sequence). CDR3 sequence: CASSPRQTYEQYF. DNA for the CDR3: TGTGCCAGCAGCCCTCGACAGACCTACGAGCAGTACTTC.

This CDR3 is CASSSVTDTQYF. The CDR3 nucleotides are TGTGCCAGCAGCTCCGTCACAGATACGCAGTATTTT. The chain uses TRBV11-2 and TRBJ2-3; D unresolved. The V end was cut by 4 bases, the J end by 2 bases, with 4 bases between. The CDR3 loop spans 12 amino acids. Per the germline V gene, CDR1 is SGHAT and CDR2 is FQNNGV.